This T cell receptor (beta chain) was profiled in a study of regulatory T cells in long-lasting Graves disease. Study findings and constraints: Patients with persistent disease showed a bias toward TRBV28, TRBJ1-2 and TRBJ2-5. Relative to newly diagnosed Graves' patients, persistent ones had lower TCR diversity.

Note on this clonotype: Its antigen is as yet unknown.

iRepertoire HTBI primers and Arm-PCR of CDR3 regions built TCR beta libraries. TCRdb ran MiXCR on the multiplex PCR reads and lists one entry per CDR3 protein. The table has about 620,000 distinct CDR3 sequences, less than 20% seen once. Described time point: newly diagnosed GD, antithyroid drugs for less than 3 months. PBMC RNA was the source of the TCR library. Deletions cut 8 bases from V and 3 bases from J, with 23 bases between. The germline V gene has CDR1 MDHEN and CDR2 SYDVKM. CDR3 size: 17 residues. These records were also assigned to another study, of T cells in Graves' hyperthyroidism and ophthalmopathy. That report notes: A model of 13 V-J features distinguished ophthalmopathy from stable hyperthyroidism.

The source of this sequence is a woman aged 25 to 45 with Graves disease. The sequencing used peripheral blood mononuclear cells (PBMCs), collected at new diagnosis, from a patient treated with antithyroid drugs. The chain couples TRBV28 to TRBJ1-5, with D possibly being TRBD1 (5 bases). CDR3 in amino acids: CASGSTGPKDNNQPQHF. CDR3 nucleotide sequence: TGTGCCAGCGGTAGTACAGGACCCAAGGATAACAATCAGCCCCAGCATTTT.